One sample yielded the 6 T cell receptor beta chains listed below, sequenced in a study of T cells in Graves' hyperthyroidism and ophthalmopathy. RNA transcripts gave rise to amplified TCR beta CDR3 regions. The HTBI set primed first-round TCR CDR3 RT-PCR. TCRdb re-derived calls from the multiplex PCR reads in MiXCR, one entry per CDR3 protein. This sample has hundreds of thousands of distinct CDR3 sequences, with more than 20% found just once. Sequencing input: blood. Source of these receptors: a man aged 25-45 years with Graves' ophthalmopathy.

This clonotype came up many times. V gene TRBV27 combines with J gene TRBJ2-1; D gene ambiguous. The CDR3 is 12 amino acids. Trimming pared 5 bases from V and 4 bases from J, leaving 6 bases between. From germline, CDR1 is MNHEY and CDR2 SMNVEV (reference sequence). CDR3 residues: CASSARYNEQFF. The CDR3 coding sequence is TGTGCCAGCAGTGCCCGTTACAATGAGCAGTTCTTC.

About this clonotype itself: A read error is possible here, since a much larger clone lies one base away. The rearrangement uses TRBV7-2 and TRBJ2-1; weak D call: TRBD2 (6 bases). The germline V gene encodes CDR1 SGHTA and CDR2 FQGNSA. The CDR3 covers 15 residues. V was trimmed by 1 base and J by 7 bases, leaving 14 bases between them. The CDR3 DNA is TGTGCCAGCAGCTTAGGAGGCGCTGGGGGGAATGAGCAGTTCTTC. Protein product: CASSLGGAGGNEQFF.

V is TRBV4-3 and J is TRBJ1-1; tentatively, D is TRBD1 (5 bases). V lost 0 bases and J 7 bases, leaving 15 bases between the germline ends. This CDR3 region has 15 residues. Germline V gene lookup returns CDR1 LGHNA and CDR2 YSLEER. The CDR3 sequence is CASSQDLLRGGEAFF. CDR3 DNA: TGCGCCAGCAGCCAAGATTTGTTACGCGGGGGTGAAGCTTTCTTT.

This clonotype was seen a handful of times. DNA of the CDR3: TGTGCCAGCAGCTTAGGACGGGCAGGGGAGGACTCCTACGAGCAGTACTTC. Its protein product is CASSLGRAGEDSYEQYF. The J gene is TRBJ2-7, the V gene TRBV7-9; possibly TRBD1 or TRBD2 for D (6 bases each). This CDR3 is built from 17 residues. V was pared by 1 base and J by 0 bases, with 16 bases between. Germline CDR1 and CDR2: SEHNR and FQNEAQ (reference sequence).

This clonotype was seen many times. The V and J genes are TRBV12-3 or TRBV12-4 and TRBJ1-1, with no clear D. The CDR3 consists of 12 residues. V lost 8 bases and J 0 bases, leaving 7 bases between the germline ends. The CDR3 bases are TGTGCCAGCTGTTCGGTGAACACTGAAGCTTTCTTT. Protein product: CASCSVNTEAFF.

The table lists this clonotype with a few counts. The V and J genes are TRBV13 and TRBJ1-2; D unclear. The CDR3 contains 15 residues. CDR1 and CDR2 (germline): PRHDT, FYEKMQ (reference sequence). V was clipped by 1 base and J by 6 bases, with 15 bases between them. CDR3 bases: TGTGCCAGCAGCTTAGACGCACAGCCGAGGAATGGCTACACCTTC. It is translated as CASSLDAQPRNGYTF. The variable domain in full, with the rest retrieved from reference TRBV13 and TRBJ1-2, is AAGVIQSPRHLIKEKRETATLKCYPIPRHDTVYWYQQGPGQDPQFLISFYEKMQSDKGSIPDRFSAQQFSDYHSELNMSSLELGDSALYFCASSLDAQPRNGYTFGSGTRLTVV.